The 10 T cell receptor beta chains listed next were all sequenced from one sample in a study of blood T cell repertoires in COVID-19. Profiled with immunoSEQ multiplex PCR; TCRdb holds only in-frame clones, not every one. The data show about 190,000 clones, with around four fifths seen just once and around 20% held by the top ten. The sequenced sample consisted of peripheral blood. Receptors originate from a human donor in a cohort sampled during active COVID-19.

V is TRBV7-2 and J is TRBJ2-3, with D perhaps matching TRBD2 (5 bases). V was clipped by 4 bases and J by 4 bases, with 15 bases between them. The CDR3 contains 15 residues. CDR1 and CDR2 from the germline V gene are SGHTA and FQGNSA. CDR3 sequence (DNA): TGTGCCAGCAGCTCAGCGGCACTCGGGGCAGATACGCAGTATTTT. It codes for CASSSAALGADTQYF.

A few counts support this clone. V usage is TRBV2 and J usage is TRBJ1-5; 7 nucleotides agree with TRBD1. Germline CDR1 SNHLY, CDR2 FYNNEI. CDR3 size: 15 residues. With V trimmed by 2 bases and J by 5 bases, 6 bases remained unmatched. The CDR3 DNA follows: TGTGCCAGCAGTGAAAACGAGGGGGCATATCAGCCCCAGCATTTT. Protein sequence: CASSENEGAYQPQHF.

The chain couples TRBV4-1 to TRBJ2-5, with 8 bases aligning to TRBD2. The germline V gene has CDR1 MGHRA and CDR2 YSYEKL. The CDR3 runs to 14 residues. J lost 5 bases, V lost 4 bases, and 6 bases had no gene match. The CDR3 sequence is CASSPERGRETQYF. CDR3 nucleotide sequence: TGCGCCAGCAGCCCAGAGCGGGGGCGGGAGACCCAGTACTTC.

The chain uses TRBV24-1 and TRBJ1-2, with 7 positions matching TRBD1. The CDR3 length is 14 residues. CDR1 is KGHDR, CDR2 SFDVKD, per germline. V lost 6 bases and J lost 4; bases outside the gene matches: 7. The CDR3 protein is CATSTRGQSYGYTF. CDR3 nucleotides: TGTGCCACCAGTACACGGGGACAGTCCTATGGCTACACCTTC.

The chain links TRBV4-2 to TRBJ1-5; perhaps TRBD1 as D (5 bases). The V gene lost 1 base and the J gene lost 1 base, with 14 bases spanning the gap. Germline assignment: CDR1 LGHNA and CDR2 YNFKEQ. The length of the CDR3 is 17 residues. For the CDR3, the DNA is TGTGCCAGCAGCCAAGGGTATAGACAGCTCAGCAATCAGCCCCAGCATTTT. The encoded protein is CASSQGYRQLSNQPQHF.

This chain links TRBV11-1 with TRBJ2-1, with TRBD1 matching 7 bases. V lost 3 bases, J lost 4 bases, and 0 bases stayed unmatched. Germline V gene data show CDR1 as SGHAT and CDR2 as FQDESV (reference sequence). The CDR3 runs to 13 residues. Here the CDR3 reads CASSLDRYNEQFF. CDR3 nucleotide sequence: TGTGCCAGCAGCTTGGACAGGTACAATGAGCAGTTCTTC.

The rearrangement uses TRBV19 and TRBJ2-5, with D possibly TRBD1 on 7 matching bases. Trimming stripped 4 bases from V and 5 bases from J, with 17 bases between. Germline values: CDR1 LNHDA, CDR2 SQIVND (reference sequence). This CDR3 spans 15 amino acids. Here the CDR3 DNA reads TGTGCCAGTAGTACTCCAGGAGGGGGCACGGAGACCCAGTACTTC. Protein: CASSTPGGGTETQYF.

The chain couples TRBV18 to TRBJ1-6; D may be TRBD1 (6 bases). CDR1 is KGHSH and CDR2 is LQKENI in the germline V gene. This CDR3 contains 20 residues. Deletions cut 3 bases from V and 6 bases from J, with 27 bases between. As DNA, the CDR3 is TGTGCCAGCTCACCCCGTGGGCCAGTGCGCCTTGGGGGCTTTAATTCACCCCTCCACTTT. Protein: CASSPRGPVRLGGFNSPLHF.

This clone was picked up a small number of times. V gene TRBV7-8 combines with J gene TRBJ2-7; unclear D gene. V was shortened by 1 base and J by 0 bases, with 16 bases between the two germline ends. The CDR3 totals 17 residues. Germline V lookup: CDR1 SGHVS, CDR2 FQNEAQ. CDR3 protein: CASSLVSQAQSSYEQYF. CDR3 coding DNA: TGTGCCAGCAGCTTAGTCTCTCAAGCGCAGAGCTCCTACGAGCAGTACTTC.

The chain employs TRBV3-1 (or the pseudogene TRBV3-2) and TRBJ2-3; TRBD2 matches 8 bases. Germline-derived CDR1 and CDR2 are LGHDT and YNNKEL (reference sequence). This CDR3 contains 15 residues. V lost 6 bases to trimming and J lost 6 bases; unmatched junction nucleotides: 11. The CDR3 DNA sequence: TGTGCCAGCAGGGAAAGGGGACTAGGAGACGATACGCAGTATTTT. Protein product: CASRERGLGDDTQYF.